This entry concerns a single T cell receptor beta chain. This CDR3 contains 15 residues. The germline V gene has CDR1 MNHEY and CDR2 SMNVEV (reference sequence). Trimming removed 2 bases from V and 6 bases from J; junction bases left unmatched: 6. Profiled with immunoSEQ multiplex PCR; TCRdb holds only in-frame clones, not every one. In the table there are about 200,000 clones, 70% to 90% of which are singletons. The data derive from a study of blood T cell repertoires in COVID-19. Study details: Specimens from acute and convalescent COVID-19 originated in the United States, Italy and Spain.

Individuals aged about 18 to 95 years were recruited from about two dozen US areas. Participants' own reports of clinical history determined their cohort assignment. Material for sequencing was PBMCs or T cells enriched from blood (not recorded which). This clonotype was obtained from a woman between 35 and 50 years old with acute COVID-19. The V gene is TRBV27, the J gene TRBJ1-5; TRBD1 agrees at 8 bases. CDR3 region: CASSLRQGSGQPQHF. CDR3 DNA sequence: TGTGCCAGCAGTTTACGACAGGGGTCGGGTCAGCCCCAGCATTTT.